A single sample gave rise to the 5 T cell receptor beta chains below, sequenced in a study of T-cell memory formation after mild COVID-19. TCRdb recomputed calls from the 5' RACE reads with MiXCR, one row per CDR3 protein. The table records about 500,000 distinct CDR3 sequences, about a fifth of them present only once. Input material: PBMCs or a T cell subset sorted from them (not recorded which). The receptors were gathered from an adult woman who had mild COVID-19 (a few samples of this study predate the infection). Cell type and time point are not known.

CDR3 nucleotide sequence: TGTGCCAGCAGCCATGACCGGGAGTCTGGAAACACCATATATTTT. It is translated as CASSHDRESGNTIYF. The gene calls are TRBV7-9 and TRBJ1-3; D not certain. Trimming took off 5 bases at V and 1 base at J, with 12 bases between the two ends. There are 15 residues in the CDR3. Looked up from germline, CDR1 is SEHNR and CDR2 is FQNEAQ (reference sequence).

This clonotype was seen a few times. The V gene is TRBV5-1, the J gene TRBJ2-5; TRBD2 aligns across 9 bases. Germline V gives CDR1 SGHRS, CDR2 YFSETQ. The junction had 9 bases not matched to a gene; V was cut back by 0 bases and J by 6 bases. This CDR3 spans 16 amino acids. DNA of the CDR3: TGCGCCAGCAGCTTGGCCATCGCGGGAGGGCCTCAGACCCAGTACTTC. Protein sequence: CASSLAIAGGPQTQYF.

The chain recombines TRBV7-8 with TRBJ2-7; D gene uncertain. The CDR3 totals 14 residues. The V gene lost 5 bases and the J gene lost 0 bases, with 11 bases spanning the gap. Germline V gene sequence: CDR1 SGHVS, CDR2 FQNEAQ. The CDR3 loop is CASSPGVLSYEQYF. Here the CDR3 DNA reads TGTGCCAGCAGCCCAGGCGTTCTCTCCTACGAGCAGTACTTC.

Many counts were recorded for this clonotype. This rearrangement joins TRBV4-1 to TRBJ1-5; no reliable D call. Trimming left V 4 bases short and J 8 bases short, with 15 bases between. The germline CDR1 and CDR2 sequences are MGHRA and YSYEKL. The CDR3 runs 14 residues. CDR3 bases: TGCGCCAGCAGCCCGGTAGGGCGGTTAAAGCCCCAGCATTTT. Protein: CASSPVGRLKPQHF.

The chain carries TRBV12-3 or TRBV12-4 and TRBJ2-2; 8 bases agree with TRBD2. The CDR3 spans 17 residues. Trimming at V came to 2 bases and at J to 6 bases, leaving 11 bases not matched to a gene. The CDR3 nucleotides read TGTGCCAGCAGTTTATCTTCCGGGAGGGCCTTTCCCGGGGAGCTGTTTTTT. Translation: CASSLSSGRAFPGELFF.